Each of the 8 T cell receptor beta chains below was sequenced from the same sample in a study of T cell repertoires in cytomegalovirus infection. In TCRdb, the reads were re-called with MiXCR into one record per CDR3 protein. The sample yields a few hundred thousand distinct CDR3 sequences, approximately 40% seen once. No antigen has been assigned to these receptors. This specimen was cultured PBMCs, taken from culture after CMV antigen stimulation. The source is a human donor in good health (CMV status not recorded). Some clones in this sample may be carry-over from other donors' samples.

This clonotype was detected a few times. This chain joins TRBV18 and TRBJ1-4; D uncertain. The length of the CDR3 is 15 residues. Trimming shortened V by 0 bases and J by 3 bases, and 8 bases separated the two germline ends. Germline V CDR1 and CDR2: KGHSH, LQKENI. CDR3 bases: TGTGCCAGCTCACCACCGTCTGAAGCTAATGAAAAACTGTTTTTT. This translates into CASSPPSEANEKLFF.

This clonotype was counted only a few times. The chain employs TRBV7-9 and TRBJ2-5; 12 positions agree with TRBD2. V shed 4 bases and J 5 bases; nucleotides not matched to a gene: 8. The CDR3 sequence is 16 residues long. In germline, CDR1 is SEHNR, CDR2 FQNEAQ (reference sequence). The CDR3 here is CASSSPSGRARETQYF. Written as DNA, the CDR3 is TGTGCCAGCAGCTCACCTAGCGGGAGGGCCAGGGAGACCCAGTACTTC.

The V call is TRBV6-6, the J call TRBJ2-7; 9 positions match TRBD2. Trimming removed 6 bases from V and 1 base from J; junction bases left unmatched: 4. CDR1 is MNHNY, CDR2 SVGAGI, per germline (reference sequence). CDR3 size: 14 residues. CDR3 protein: CASRIAGVSYEQYF. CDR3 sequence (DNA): TGTGCCAGCAGAATAGCGGGAGTATCCTACGAGCAGTACTTC.

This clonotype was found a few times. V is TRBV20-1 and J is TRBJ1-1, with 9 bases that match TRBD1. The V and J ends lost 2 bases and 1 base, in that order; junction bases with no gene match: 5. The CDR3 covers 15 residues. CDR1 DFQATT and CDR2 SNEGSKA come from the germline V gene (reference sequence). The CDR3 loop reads CSARNPGQGNTEAFF. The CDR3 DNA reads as TGCAGTGCTAGAAATCCGGGACAGGGGAACACTGAAGCTTTCTTT.

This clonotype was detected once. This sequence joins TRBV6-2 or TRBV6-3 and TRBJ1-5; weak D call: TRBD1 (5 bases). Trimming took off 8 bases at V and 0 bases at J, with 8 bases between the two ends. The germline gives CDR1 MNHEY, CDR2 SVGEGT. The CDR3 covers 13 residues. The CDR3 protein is CASGTSSNQPQHF. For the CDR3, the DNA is TGTGCCAGCGGGACCTCTAGCAATCAGCCCCAGCATTTT.

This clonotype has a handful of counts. The CDR3 spells CASSKGKGPYYEQYF. CDR3 in DNA: TGTGCCAGCAGCAAAGGCAAAGGGCCATACTACGAGCAGTACTTC. The chain uses TRBV5-5 and TRBJ2-7; D gene unclear. Germline CDR1 is SGHKS and CDR2 is YYEKEE (reference sequence). Trimming cost V 4 bases and J 3 bases, with 17 bases left between them. The CDR3 totals 15 residues.

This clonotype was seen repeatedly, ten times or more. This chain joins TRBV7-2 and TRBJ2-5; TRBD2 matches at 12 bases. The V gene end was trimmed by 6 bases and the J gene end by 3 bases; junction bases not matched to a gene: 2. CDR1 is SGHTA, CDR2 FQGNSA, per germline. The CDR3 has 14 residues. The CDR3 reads CASRRLAGEETQYF. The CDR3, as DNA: TGTGCCAGCAGGCGACTAGCGGGGGAAGAGACCCAGTACTTC.

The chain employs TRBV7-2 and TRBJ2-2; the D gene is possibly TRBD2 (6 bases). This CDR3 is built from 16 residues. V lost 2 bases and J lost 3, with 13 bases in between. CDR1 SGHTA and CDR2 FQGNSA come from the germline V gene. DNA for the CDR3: TGTGCCAGCAGCTTACAGAATAGCGGATACACCGGGGAGCTGTTTTTT. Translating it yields CASSLQNSGYTGELFF.